A single sample is the source of the 17 T cell receptor beta chains below, sequenced in a study of vaccination effects on CD4 cells after COVID-19. Viral peptide pools were used in the ViraFEST assay to expand antigen-specific CD4+ T cells, and sequencing came afterward. Isolation of CD4+ T cells took place after 10 days of culture. Recipients of the vaccine had no prior SARS-CoV-2 infection and negative nucleocapsid antibodies. Some clones are missing from TCRdb's copy, which holds only in-frame ones; the method was immunoSEQ multiplex PCR. The sample holds around 68,000 clones; about four fifths are singletons and the top ten take 12%. Their specific antigens are unknown. The sequenced sample was CD4+ T cells from PBMCs cultured with SARS-CoV-2 spike peptides, obtained before COVID-19 vaccination. The receptors shown here come from a human donor who received a COVID-19 vaccine.

This clone was observed a few times. The J gene is TRBJ2-7, the V gene TRBV18; D is ambiguous. V was cut by 3 bases and J by 5 bases, with 8 bases left in between. Germline CDR1 and CDR2: KGHSH and LQKENI. The CDR3 consists of 12 residues. The CDR3 sequence: CASSPTAHEQYV. The CDR3 DNA reads as TGTGCCAGCTCACCTACCGCCCACGAGCAGTACGTC.

The genes are TRBV6-5 and TRBJ2-2; perhaps TRBD2 as D (5 bases). Germline CDR1 reads MNHEY; CDR2 reads SVGAGI. CDR3 length equals 14 residues. V dropped 6 bases and J dropped 4 bases, with 12 bases sitting between them. The CDR3 here is CASRRGHGTGELFF. Here the CDR3 DNA reads TGTGCCAGCAGAAGAGGGCACGGCACCGGGGAGCTGTTTTTT.

The chain links TRBV2 to TRBJ1-2; no firm D call. The CDR3 runs 12 residues. V lost 3 bases and J 7 bases, leaving 9 bases between the germline ends. Germline CDR1 SNHLY, CDR2 FYNNEI. The CDR3 coding sequence is TGTGCCAGCAGTGAGGGCATATCTGGCTACACCTTC. It encodes CASSEGISGYTF. The whole variable domain, filled in from reference TRBV2 and TRBJ1-2, reads EPEVTQTPSHQVTQMGQEVILRCVPISNHLYFYWYRQILGQKVEFLVSFYNNEISEKSEIFDDQFSVERPDGSNFTLKIRSTKLEDSAMYFCASSEGISGYTFGSGTRLTVV.

This clone was recorded only once. This chain joins TRBV6-5 and TRBJ1-4; D unclear. CDR1 is MNHEY, CDR2 SVGAGI, per germline. The CDR3 extends over 16 amino acids. Trimming cost V 0 bases and J 7 bases, with 15 bases left between them. DNA of the CDR3: TGTGCCAGCAGTTACTCGCGTACCTCAACGGGTGAAAAACTGTTTTTT. It specifies CASSYSRTSTGEKLFF.

This chain connects TRBV2 to TRBJ2-3, with 8 bases lining up with TRBD1. Per germline, CDR1 SNHLY and CDR2 FYNNEI. Trimming at V came to 6 bases and at J to 2 bases, leaving 10 bases not matched to a gene. The CDR3 is made up of 16 amino acids. This CDR3 reads CASRATGAIYTDTQYF. The CDR3 DNA is TGTGCCAGCAGGGCGACAGGGGCGATTTACACAGATACGCAGTATTTT.

This rearrangement joins TRBV5-1 to TRBJ1-2, with 8 bases that match TRBD1. CDR1 is SGHRS and CDR2 is YFSETQ in the germline V gene. The CDR3 sequence is 14 residues long. The V segment lost 4 bases and the J segment 7 bases; nucleotides outside the gene matches: 9. In nucleotides, the CDR3 is TGCGCCAGCAGCCGTCAGACAGGGGAAGGTGGCTACACCTTC. This translates into CASSRQTGEGGYTF. The whole variable domain, remainder taken from reference TRBV5-1 and TRBJ1-2, is KAGVTQTPRYLIKTRGQQVTLSCSPISGHRSVSWYQQTPGQGLQFLFEYFSETQRNKGNFPGRFSGRQFSNSRSEMNVSTLELGDSALYLCASSRQTGEGGYTFGSGTRLTVV.

The chain links TRBV7-7 to TRBJ2-2, with 8 positions matching TRBD1. V lost 2 bases and J lost 3; bases outside the gene matches: 2. Germline values: CDR1 SSHAT, CDR2 FNYEAQ (reference sequence). This CDR3 is 15 amino acids long. CDR3 in amino acids: CASSLYRGDTGELFF. The DNA of the CDR3 is TGTGCCAGCAGCTTATACAGGGGGGACACCGGGGAGCTGTTTTTT. Full variable domain (remainder filled in from reference TRBV7-7 and TRBJ2-2): GAGVSQSPRYKVTKRGQDVTLRCDPISSHATLYWYQQALGQGPEFLTYFNYEAQPDKSGLPSDRFSAERPEGSISTLTIQRTEQRDSAMYRCASSLYRGDTGELFFGEGSRLTVL.

This chain connects TRBV2 to TRBJ2-5; D possibly corresponds to TRBD1 (6 bases). CDR1 SNHLY and CDR2 FYNNEI come from the germline V gene. The germline V and J ends were trimmed by 5 bases and 5 bases, with 21 bases remaining between them. The CDR3 consists of 16 residues. CDR3 in DNA: TGTGCCAGCAGTCCCACGAACAGGGTCGGCGGGGAGACCCAGTACTTC. Protein product: CASSPTNRVGGETQYF. Full variable domain (rest looked up from reference TRBV2 and TRBJ2-5): EPEVTQTPSHQVTQMGQEVILRCVPISNHLYFYWYRQILGQKVEFLVSFYNNEISEKSEIFDDQFSVERPDGSNFTLKIRSTKLEDSAMYFCASSPTNRVGGETQYFGPGTRLLVL.

The chain is built from TRBV6-6 and TRBJ1-5, with 9 bases matching TRBD1. V trimming: 0 bases; J trimming: 6 bases; junction bases outside the gene matches: 6. The CDR3 totals 16 residues. CDR1 is MNHNY, CDR2 SVGAGI, per germline (reference sequence). CDR3 sequence reads: CASSYSVQGASQPQHF. The CDR3 bases are TGTGCCAGCAGTTACTCGGTACAGGGGGCATCTCAGCCCCAGCATTTT.

The chain employs TRBV6-6 and TRBJ2-7; D gene unclear. Trimming removed 6 bases at V and 3 bases at J, with 12 bases between. Germline V CDR1 and CDR2: MNHNY, SVGAGI (reference sequence). The CDR3 has 13 amino acids. DNA for the CDR3: TGTGCCAGCAGGGGGTTACTTCGCTACGAGCAGTACGTC. The encoded protein is CASRGLLRYEQYV.

This sequence joins TRBV15 and TRBJ2-7; a possible D gene is TRBD1 (6 bases). The CDR3 is 15 residues long. CDR1 LNHNV and CDR2 YYDKDF come from the germline V gene (reference sequence). The V end lost 1 base, the J end lost 6 bases, and 16 bases lay between the germline ends. This CDR3 is CATSRGLSAGAEQYV. CDR3 DNA sequence: TGTGCCACCAGCAGAGGGCTATCAGCAGGGGCCGAGCAGTACGTC.

The gene calls are TRBV27 and TRBJ1-2; D gene ambiguous. The ends were cut back, 2 bases at V and 8 bases at J, with 12 bases in the middle. CDR3 length: 13 amino acids. Per germline, CDR1 MNHEY and CDR2 SMNVEV (reference sequence). The CDR3 DNA reads as TGTGCCAGCAGTTTAGTGGGGAGCCGGGGCTACACCTTC. Translating gives CASSLVGSRGYTF.

This chain joins TRBV6-1 and TRBJ1-2; D call uncertain. V was shortened by 0 bases and J by 5 bases, with 4 bases between the two germline ends. The CDR3 has 12 amino acids. The V gene's germline CDR1 is MNHNS and CDR2 SASEGT. The CDR3 coding sequence is TGTGCCAGCAGTGAAGCACAGTATGGCTACACCTTC. Encoded protein: CASSEAQYGYTF.

The rearrangement uses TRBV6-2 or TRBV6-3 and TRBJ2-7, with 8 bases identical to TRBD2. This CDR3 region has 14 residues. CDR1 is MNHEY, CDR2 SVGEGT, per germline. Trimming took 2 bases from V and 7 from J; bases not matched to a gene: 7. The CDR3 DNA follows: TGTGCCAGCAGTTACCGGGGGGGAATATGGGAGCAGTACGTC. This codes for CASSYRGGIWEQYV.

The CDR3 loop reads CASRQETQYF. For the CDR3, the DNA is TGTGCCAGCAGGCAAGAGACCCAGTACTTC. V is TRBV2 and J is TRBJ2-5, with no clear D. The V end lost 6 bases, the J end lost 2 bases, and 1 base lay between the germline ends. The CDR3 length is 10 residues. Looked up from germline, CDR1 is SNHLY and CDR2 is FYNNEI.

The chain has TRBV2 and TRBJ2-7; D is perhaps TRBD1 (6 bases). Looked up from germline, CDR1 is SNHLY and CDR2 is FYNNEI. V gave up 0 bases and J gave up 6 bases, with 18 bases separating them. The CDR3 length is 16 residues. In DNA, the CDR3 is TGTGCCAGCAGTGAAGCTAGCCTCAGGGGCGGGTTCGAGCAGTACGTC. Protein: CASSEASLRGGFEQYV.

This sequence joins TRBV6-5 and TRBJ1-4, with 7 bases aligning to TRBD1. Per the germline V gene, CDR1 is MNHEY and CDR2 is SVGAGI. The CDR3 is made up of 15 amino acids. V dropped 6 bases and J dropped 11; count of bases not matched to a gene: 15. CDR3 coding DNA: TGTGCCAGCAGCAGCACAGGGGAGGTAACCGGGAAACTGTTTTTT. Translating it yields CASSSTGEVTGKLFF.